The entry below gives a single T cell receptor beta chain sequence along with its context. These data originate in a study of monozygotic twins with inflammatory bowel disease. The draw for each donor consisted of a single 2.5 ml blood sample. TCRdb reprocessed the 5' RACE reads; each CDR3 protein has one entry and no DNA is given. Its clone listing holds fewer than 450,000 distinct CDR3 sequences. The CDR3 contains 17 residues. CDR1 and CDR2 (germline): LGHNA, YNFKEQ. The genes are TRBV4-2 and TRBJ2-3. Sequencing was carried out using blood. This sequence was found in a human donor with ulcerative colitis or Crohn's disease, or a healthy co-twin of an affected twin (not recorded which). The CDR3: CASSQDLGRLFTDTQYF.